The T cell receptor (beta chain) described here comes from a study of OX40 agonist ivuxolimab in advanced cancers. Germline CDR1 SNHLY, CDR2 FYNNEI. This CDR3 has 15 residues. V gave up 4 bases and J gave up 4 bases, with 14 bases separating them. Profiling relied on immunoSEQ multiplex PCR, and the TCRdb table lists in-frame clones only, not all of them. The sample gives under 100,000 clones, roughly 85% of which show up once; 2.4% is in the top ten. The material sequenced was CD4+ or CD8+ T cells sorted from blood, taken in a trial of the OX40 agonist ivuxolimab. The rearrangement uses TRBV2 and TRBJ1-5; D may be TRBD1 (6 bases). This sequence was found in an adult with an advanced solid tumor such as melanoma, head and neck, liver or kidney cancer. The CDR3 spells CASSATGQDNQPQHF. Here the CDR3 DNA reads TGTGCCAGCAGTGCAACGGGACAAGATAATCAGCCCCAGCATTTT.